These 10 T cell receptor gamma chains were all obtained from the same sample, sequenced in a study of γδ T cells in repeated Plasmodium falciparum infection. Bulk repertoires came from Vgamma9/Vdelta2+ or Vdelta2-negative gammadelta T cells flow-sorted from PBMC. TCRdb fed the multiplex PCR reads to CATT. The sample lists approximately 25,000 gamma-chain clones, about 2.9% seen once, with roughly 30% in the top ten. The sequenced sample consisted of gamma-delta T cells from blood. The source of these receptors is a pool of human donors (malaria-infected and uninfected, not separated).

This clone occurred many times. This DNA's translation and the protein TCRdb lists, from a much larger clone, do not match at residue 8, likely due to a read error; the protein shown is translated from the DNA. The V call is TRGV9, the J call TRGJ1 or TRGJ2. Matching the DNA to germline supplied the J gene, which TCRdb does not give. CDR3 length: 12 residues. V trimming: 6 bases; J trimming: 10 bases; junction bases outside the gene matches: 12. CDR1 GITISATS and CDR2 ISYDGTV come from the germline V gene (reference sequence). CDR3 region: CALWTLLSKKLF. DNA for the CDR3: TGTGCCTTGTGGACCCTTTTGAGCAAGAAACTCTTT.

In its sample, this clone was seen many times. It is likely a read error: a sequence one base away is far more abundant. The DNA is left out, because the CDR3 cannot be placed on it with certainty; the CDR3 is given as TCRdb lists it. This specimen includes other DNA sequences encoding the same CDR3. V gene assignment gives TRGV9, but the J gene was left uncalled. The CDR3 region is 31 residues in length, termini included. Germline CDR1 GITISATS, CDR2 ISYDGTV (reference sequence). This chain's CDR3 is CALWEAIIIRNSLAVEQHLLSQVSIGRIQHF.

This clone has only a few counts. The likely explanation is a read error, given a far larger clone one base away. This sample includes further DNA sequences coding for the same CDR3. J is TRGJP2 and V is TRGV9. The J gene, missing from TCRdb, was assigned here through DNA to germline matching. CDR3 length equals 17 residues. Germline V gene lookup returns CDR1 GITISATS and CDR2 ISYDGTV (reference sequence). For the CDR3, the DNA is TGTGCCCTGTGGGAGAAATGGAATAAGGCCGGAGATTGGATCAAGACGTTT. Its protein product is CALWEKWNKAGDWIKTF.

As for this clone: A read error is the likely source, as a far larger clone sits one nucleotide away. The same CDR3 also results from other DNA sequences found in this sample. The CDR3 here is CALAGLNYYKKLF. The CDR3 DNA follows: TGTGCCCTTGCCGGGCTGAACTATTATAAGAAACTCTTT. The chain recombines TRGV9 with TRGJ1 or TRGJ2. The J gene was missing in TCRdb and was found by matching the end of the DNA to germline. V trimming: 12 bases; J trimming: 4 bases; junction bases outside the gene matches: 15. Germline V gene sequence: CDR1 GITISATS, CDR2 ISYDGTV (reference sequence). This CDR3 comprises 13 residues.

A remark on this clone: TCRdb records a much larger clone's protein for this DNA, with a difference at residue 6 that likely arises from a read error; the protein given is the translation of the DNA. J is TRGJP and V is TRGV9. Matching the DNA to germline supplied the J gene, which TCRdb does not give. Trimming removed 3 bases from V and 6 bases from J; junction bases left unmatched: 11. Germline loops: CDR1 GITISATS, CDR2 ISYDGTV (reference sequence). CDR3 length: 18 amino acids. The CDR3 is CALWESEQRELGKKIKVF. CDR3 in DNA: TGTGCCTTGTGGGAGAGTGAGCAGCGAGAGTTGGGCAAAAAAATCAAGGTATTT.

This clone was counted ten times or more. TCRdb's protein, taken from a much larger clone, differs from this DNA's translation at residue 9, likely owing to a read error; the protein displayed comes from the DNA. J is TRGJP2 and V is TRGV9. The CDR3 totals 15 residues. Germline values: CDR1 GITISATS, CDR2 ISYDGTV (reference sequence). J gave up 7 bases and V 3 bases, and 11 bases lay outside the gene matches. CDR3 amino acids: CALWEPVGIDWIKTF. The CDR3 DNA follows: TGTGCCTTGTGGGAGCCGGTCGGTATTGATTGGATCAAGACGTTT.

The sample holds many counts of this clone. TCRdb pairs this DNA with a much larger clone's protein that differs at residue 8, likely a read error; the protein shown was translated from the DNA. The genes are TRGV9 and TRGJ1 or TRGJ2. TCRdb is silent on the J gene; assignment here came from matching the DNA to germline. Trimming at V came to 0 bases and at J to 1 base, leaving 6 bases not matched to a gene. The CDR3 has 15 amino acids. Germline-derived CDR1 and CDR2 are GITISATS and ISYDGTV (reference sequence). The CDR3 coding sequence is TGTGCCTTGTGGGAGGTGCAGGAAAATTATTATAAGAAACTCTTT. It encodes CALWEVQENYYKKLF.

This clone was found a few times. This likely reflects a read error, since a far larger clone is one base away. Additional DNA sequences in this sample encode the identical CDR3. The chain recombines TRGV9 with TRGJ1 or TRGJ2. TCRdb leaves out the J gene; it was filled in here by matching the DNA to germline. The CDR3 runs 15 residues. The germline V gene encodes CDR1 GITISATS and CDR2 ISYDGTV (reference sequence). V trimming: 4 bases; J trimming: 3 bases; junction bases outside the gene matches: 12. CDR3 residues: CALWEPTYFYYKKLF. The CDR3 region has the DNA TGTGCCTTGTGGGAACCCACATACTTTTATTATAAGAAACTCTTT.

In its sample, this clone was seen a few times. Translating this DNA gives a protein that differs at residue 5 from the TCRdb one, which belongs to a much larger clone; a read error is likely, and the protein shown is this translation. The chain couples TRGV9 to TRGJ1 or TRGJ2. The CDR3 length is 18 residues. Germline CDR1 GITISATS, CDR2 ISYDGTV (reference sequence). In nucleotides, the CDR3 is TGTGCCTTGTGGAAGGTGCACGAGGTAGATCGGAATTATTATAAGAAACTCTTT. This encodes CALWKVHEVDRNYYKKLF.

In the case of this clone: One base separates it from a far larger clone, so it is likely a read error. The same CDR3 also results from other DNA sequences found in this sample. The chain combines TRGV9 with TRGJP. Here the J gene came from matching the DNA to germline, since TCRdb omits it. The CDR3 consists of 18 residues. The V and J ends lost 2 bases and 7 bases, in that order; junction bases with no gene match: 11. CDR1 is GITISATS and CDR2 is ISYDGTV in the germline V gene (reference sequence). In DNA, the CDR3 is TGTGCCTTGTGGGAGGAACTAAACCAGGAGTTGGGCAAAAAAATCAAGGTATTT. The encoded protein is CALWEELNQELGKKIKVF.